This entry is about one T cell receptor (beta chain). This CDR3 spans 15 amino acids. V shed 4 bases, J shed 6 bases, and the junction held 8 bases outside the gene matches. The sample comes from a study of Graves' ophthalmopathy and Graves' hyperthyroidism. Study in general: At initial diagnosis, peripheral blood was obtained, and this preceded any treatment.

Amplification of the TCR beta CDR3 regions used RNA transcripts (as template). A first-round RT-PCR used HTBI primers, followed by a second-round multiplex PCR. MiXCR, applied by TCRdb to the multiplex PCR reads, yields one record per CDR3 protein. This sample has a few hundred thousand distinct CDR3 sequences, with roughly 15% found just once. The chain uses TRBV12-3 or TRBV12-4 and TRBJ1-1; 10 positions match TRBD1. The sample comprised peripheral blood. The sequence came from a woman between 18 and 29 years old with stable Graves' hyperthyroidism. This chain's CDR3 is CASSYSGQGIAEAFF. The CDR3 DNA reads TGTGCCAGCAGTTACTCGGGACAGGGGATCGCTGAAGCTTTCTTT.